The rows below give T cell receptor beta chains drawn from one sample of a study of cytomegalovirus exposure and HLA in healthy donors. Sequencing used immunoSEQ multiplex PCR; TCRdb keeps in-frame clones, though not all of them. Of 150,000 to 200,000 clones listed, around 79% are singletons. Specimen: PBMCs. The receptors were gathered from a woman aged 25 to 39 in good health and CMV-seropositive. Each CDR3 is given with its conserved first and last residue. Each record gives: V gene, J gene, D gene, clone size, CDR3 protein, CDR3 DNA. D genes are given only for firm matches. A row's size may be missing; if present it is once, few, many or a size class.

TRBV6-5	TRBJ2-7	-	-	CASKRRGQGEQYF	TGTGCCAGTAAAAGGAGGGGGCAGGGGGAGCAGTACTTC
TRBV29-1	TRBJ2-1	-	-	CSLSAYNEQFF	TGCAGCCTTAGCGCCTACAATGAGCAGTTCTTC
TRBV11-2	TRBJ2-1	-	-	CASRVRGLYNEQFF	TGTGCCAGCAGGGTGCGGGGGCTATACAATGAGCAGTTCTTC
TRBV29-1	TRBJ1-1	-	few	CTGGEGQGTEAFF	TGCACGGGAGGCGAGGGCCAGGGCACTGAAGCTTTCTTT
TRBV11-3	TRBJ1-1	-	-	CASSLGVMNTEAFF	TGTGCCAGCAGCTTAGGAGTAATGAACACTGAAGCTTTCTTT
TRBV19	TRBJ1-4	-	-	CASSMRPGENPANEKLFF	TGTGCCAGTAGTATGCGACCGGGAGAAAATCCGGCTAATGAAAAACTGTTTTTT
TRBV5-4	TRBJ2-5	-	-	CASSLELKEETQYF	TGTGCCAGCAGCTTGGAGCTCAAGGAGGAGACCCAGTACTTC
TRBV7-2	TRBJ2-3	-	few	CASRSYLGTDTQYF	TGTGCCAGCAGGTCGTATCTAGGAACAGATACGCAGTATTTT
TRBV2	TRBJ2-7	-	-	CASSREPGGLYEQYF	TGTGCCAGCAGCCGAGAGCCGGGGGGCCTCTACGAGCAGTACTTC
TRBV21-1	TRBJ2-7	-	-	CASSTNRGRHEQYF	TGTGCCAGCAGCACTAACAGGGGCCGCCACGAGCAGTACTTC
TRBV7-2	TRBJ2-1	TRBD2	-	CASSSRDYEQFF	TGTGCCAGCAGCTCCCGGGACTACGAGCAGTTCTTC
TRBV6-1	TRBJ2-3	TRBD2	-	CASSRTSATDTQYF	TGTGCCAGCAGCAGGACTAGTGCCACAGATACGCAGTATTTT
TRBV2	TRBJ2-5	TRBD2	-	CAGSLREGGETQYF	TGTGCCGGATCCCTACGGGAGGGGGGCGAGACCCAGTACTTC
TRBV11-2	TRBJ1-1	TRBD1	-	CASSSSFGQGASEAFF	TGTGCCAGCAGCTCCAGTTTTGGACAGGGGGCTTCTGAAGCTTTCTTT
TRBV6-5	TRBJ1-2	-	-	CASRGNYGYTF	TGTGCCAGCAGGGGCAACTATGGCTACACCTTC
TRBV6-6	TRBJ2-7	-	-	CASSWRTSPEQYF	TGTGCCAGCAGTTGGCGGACATCCCCGGAGCAGTACTTC
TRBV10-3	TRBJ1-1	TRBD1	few	CATKRGQDTEAFF	TGTGCCACCAAGAGAGGACAGGACACTGAAGCTTTCTTT
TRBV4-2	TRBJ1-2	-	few	CASSHNKLGAKGYTF	TGTGCCAGCAGCCACAACAAACTGGGGGCAAAGGGCTACACCTTC
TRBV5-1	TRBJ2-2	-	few	CASSLGSVTGELFF	TGCGCCAGCAGCTTGGGTAGCGTAACCGGGGAGCTGTTTTTT
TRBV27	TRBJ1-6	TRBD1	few	CASSQTGVDYNSPLHF	TGTGCCAGCAGCCAGACAGGGGTCGATTATAATTCACCCCTCCACTTT
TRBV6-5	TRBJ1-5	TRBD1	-	CASSSGTGNQPQHF	TGTGCCAGCAGTTCCGGGACAGGTAATCAGCCCCAGCATTTT
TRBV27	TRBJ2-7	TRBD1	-	CASRSLRDSLTYEQYF	TGTGCCAGCAGATCTCTCCGGGACAGCCTTACCTACGAGCAGTACTTC
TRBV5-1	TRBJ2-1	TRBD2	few	CASSLGLAGAFEQFF	TGCGCCAGCAGCCTAGGACTAGCGGGGGCATTCGAGCAGTTCTTC
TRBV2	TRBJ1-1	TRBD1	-	CASSRQGESPEAFF	TGTGCCAGCAGCCGACAGGGAGAATCCCCTGAAGCTTTCTTT
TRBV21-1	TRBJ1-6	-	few	CASSTRRTDGSSYNSPLHF	TGTGCCAGCAGCACTAGACGAACCGACGGTAGCTCCTATAATTCACCCCTCCACTTT
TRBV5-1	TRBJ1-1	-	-	CASSLWAQAAEAFF	TGCGCCAGCAGCTTGTGGGCACAGGCCGCTGAAGCTTTCTTT
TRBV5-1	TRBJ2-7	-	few	CASSVETSSYEQYF	TGCGCCAGCAGCGTAGAAACGAGCTCCTACGAGCAGTACTTC
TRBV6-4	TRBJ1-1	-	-	CASSVDSNTEAFF	TGTGCCAGCAGTGTCGACAGTAACACTGAAGCTTTCTTT
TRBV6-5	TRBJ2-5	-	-	CASTHSGVLWETQYF	TGTGCCAGCACCCACTCAGGGGTTTTATGGGAGACCCAGTACTTC
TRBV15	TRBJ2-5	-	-	CATSRPVETQYF	TGTGCCACCAGCAGACCAGTGGAGACCCAGTACTTC